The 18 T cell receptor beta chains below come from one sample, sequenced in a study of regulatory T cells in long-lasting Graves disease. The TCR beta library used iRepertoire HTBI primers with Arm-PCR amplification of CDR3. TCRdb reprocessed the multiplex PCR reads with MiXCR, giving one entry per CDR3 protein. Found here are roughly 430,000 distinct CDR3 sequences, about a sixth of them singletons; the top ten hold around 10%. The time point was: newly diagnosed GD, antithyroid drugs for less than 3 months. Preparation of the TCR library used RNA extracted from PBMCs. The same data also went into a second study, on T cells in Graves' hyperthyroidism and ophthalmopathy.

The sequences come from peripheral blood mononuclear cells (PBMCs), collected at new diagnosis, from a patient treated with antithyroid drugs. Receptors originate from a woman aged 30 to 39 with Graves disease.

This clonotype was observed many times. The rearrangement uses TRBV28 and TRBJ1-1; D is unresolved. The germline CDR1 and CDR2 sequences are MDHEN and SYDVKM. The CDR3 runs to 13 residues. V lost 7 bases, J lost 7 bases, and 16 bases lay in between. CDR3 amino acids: CASNLVGRVEAFF. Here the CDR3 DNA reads TGTGCCAGCAACTTGGTAGGGAGGGTTGAAGCTTTCTTT.

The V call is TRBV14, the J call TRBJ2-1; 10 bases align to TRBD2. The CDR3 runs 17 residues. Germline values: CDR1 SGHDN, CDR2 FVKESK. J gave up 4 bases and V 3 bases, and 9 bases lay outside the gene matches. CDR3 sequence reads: CASSQRTSGLFYNEQFF. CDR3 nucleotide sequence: TGTGCCAGCAGCCAGCGGACTAGCGGCTTATTTTACAATGAGCAGTTCTTC.

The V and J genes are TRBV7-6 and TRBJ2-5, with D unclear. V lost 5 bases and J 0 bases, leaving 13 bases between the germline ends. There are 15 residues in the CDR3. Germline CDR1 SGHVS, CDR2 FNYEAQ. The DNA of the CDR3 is TGTGCCAGCAGCCCTACCCCATATAACCAAGAGACCCAGTACTTC. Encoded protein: CASSPTPYNQETQYF.

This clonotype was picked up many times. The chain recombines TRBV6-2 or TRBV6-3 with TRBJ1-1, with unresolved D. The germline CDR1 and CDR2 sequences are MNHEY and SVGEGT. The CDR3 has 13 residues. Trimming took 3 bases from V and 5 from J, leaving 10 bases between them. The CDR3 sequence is CASSYGRVTEAFF. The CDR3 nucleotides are TGTGCCAGCAGTTATGGGCGAGTGACTGAAGCTTTCTTT.

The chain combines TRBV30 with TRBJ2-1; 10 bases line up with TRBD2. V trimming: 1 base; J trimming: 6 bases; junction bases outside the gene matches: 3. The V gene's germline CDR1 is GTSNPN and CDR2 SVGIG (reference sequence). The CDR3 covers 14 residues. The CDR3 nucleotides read TGTGCCTGGAGTGCTGGACTAGCGGTCAATGAGCAGTTCTTC. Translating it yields CAWSAGLAVNEQFF. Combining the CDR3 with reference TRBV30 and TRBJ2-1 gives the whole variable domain SQTIHQWPATLVQPVGSPLSLECTVEGTSNPNLYWYRQAAGRGLQLLFYSVGIGQISSEVPQNLSASRPQDRQFILSSKKLLLSDSGFYLCAWSAGLAVNEQFFGPGTRLTVL.

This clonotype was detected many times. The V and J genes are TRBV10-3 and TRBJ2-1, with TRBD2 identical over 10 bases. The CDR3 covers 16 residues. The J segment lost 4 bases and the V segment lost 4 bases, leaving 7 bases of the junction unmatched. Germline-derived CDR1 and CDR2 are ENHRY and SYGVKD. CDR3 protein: CAISVGLAVGYNEQFF. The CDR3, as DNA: TGTGCCATCAGTGTTGGACTAGCGGTGGGTTACAATGAGCAGTTCTTC.

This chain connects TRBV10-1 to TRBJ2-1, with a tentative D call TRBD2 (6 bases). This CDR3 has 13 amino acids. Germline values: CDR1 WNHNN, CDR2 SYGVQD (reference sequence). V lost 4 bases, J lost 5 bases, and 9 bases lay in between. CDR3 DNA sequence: TGCGCCAGCAGTGCCGCTAGCGACAATGAGCAGTTCTTC. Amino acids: CASSAASDNEQFF.

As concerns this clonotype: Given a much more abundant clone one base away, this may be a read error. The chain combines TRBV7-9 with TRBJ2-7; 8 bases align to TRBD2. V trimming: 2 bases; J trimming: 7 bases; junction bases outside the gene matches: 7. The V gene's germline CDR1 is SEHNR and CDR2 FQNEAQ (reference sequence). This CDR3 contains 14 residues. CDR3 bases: TGTGCCAGCAGCTTACGGGAGGGCTGGAATGAGCAGTACTTC. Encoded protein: CASSLREGWNEQYF.

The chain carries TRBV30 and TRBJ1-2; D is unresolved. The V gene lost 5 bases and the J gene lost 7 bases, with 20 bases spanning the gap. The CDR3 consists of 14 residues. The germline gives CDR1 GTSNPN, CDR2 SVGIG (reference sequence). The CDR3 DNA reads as TGTGCCTGGCTCCGGGTCTCTCGCTTCGGTGGCTACACCTTC. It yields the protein CAWLRVSRFGGYTF. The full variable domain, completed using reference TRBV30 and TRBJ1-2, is SQTIHQWPATLVQPVGSPLSLECTVEGTSNPNLYWYRQAAGRGLQLLFYSVGIGQISSEVPQNLSASRPQDRQFILSSKKLLLSDSGFYLCAWLRVSRFGGYTFGSGTRLTVV.

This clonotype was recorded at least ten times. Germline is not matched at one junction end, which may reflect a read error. This chain's CDR3 is CAWTILGDRAVYGYTF. The CDR3 bases are TGTGCCTGGACCATACTGGGGGACAGGGCTGTCTATGGTTACACCTTC. The V and J genes are TRBV30 and TRBJ1-2, with 9 bases fitting TRBD1. Germline CDR1 and CDR2: GTSNPN and SVGIG (reference sequence). CDR3 length: 16 amino acids.

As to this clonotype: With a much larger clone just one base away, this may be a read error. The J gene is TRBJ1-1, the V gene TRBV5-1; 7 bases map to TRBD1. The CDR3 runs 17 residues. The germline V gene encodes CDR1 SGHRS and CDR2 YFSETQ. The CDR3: CAGSAYGQAQKYPQAFF. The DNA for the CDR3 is TGCGCCGGCAGCGCCTACGGACAGGCTCAAAAATACCCCCAAGCTTTCTTT.

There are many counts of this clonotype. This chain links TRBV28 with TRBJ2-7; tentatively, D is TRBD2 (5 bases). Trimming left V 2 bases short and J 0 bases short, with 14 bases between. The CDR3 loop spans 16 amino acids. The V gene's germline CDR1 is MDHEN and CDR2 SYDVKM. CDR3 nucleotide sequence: TGTGCCAGCAGTTTAGATGGACTCCGCAGCTCCTACGAGCAGTACTTC. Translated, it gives CASSLDGLRSSYEQYF.

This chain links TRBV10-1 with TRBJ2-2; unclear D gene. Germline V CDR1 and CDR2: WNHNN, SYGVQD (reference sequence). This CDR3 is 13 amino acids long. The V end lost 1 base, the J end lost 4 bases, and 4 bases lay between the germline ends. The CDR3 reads CASSEFVTGELFF. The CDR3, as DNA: TGCGCCAGCAGTGAGTTTGTCACCGGGGAGCTGTTTTTT.

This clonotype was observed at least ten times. The chain's CDR3 is CASSLDASEQYF. The CDR3 DNA is TGCGCCAGCAGCTTGGACGCGTCTGAGCAGTACTTC. The chain employs TRBV5-1 and TRBJ2-7; D is ambiguous. There are 12 residues in the CDR3. Trimming took off 0 bases at V and 7 bases at J, with 8 bases between the two ends. Germline V gene sequence: CDR1 SGHRS, CDR2 YFSETQ.

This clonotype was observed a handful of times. The DNA for the CDR3 is TGCAGTGCTAGAACCAGAGAAATCTCCTACAATGAGCAGTTCTTC. Translation: CSARTREISYNEQFF. The chain combines TRBV20-1 with TRBJ2-1, with D unclear. V lost 2 bases and J 0 bases, leaving 11 bases between the germline ends. Looked up from germline, CDR1 is DFQATT and CDR2 is SNEGSKA (reference sequence). The CDR3 runs 15 residues.

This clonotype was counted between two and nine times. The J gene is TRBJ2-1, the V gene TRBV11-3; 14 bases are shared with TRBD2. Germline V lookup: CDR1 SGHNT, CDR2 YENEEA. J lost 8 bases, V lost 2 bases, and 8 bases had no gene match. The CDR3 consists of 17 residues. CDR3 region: CASSLSGTSGSVDEQFF. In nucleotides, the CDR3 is TGTGCCAGCAGCTTATCCGGGACTAGCGGGAGCGTCGATGAGCAGTTCTTC.

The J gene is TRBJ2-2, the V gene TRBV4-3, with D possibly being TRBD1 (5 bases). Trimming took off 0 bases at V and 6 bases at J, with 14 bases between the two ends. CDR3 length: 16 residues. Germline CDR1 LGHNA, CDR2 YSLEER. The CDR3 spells CASSQDSYRFPGELFF. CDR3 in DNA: TGCGCCAGCAGCCAAGATAGTTACAGGTTCCCCGGGGAGCTGTTTTTT.

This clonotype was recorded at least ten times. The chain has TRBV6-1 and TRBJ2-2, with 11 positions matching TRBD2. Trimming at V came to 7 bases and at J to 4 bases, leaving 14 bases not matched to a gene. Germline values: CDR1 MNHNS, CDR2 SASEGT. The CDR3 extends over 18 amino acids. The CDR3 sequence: CASTFPGTSGWGTGELFF. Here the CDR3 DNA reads TGTGCCAGCACCTTTCCCGGGACTAGCGGATGGGGCACCGGGGAGCTGTTTTTT.